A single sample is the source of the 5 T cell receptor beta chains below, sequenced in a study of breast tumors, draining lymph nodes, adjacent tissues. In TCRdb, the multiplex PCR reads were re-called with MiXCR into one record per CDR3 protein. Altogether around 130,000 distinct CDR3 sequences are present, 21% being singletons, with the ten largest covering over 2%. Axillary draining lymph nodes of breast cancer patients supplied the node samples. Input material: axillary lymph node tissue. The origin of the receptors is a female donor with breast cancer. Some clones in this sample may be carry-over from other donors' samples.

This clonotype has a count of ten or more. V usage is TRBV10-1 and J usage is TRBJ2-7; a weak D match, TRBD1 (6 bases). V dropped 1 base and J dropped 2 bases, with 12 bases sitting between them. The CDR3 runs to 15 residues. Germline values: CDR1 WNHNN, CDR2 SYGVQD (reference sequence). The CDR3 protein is CASSEYQGSTYEQYF. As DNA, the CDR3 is TGCGCCAGCAGTGAGTATCAGGGGTCCACCTACGAGCAGTACTTC.

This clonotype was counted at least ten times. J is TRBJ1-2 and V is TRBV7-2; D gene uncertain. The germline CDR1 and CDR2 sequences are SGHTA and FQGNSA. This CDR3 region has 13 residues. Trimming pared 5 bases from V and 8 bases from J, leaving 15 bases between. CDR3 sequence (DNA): TGTGCCAGCAGCCCCTGGCGGGTCCCGGGCTACACCTTC. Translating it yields CASSPWRVPGYTF.

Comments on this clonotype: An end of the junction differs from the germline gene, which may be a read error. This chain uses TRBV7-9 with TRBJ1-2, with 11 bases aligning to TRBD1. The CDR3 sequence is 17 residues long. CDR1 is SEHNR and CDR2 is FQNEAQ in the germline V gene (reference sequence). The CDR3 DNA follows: TGTGCCGGCAGCTCTAGTCGGACAGGGGGCGAAAACTATGGCTACACCTTC. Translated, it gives CAGSSSRTGGENYGYTF.

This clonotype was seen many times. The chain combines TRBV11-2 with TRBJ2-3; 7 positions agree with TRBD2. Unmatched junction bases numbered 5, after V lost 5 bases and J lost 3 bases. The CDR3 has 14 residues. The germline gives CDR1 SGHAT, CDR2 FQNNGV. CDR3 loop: CASSPRLATDTQYF. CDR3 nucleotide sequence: TGTGCCAGCAGCCCGCGACTAGCAACAGATACGCAGTATTTT.

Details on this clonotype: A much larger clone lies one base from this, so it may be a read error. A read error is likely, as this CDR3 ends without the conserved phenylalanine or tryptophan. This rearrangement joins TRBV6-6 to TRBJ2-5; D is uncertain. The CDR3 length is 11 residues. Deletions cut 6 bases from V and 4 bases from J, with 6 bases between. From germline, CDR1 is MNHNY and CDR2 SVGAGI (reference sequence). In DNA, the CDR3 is TGTGCCAGCAGAACAAGAGAGACCCAGTACGTC. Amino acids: CASRTRETQYV.